This T cell receptor beta chain was profiled in a study of cytomegalovirus exposure and HLA in healthy donors. Germline CDR1 and CDR2: GTSNPN and SVGIG (reference sequence). V was clipped by 5 bases and J by 2 bases, with 15 bases between them. This CDR3 is built from 14 residues. PCR amplification relied on 60 Vbeta primers (plus 13 Jbeta primers). Data came from immunoSEQ multiplex PCR; TCRdb stores just in-frame clones and leaves some out. There are 140,000 or so clones in the sample; roughly 72% occur only once, and 2.1% lies in the top ten. This clone was recorded only once. The TCR was taken from a man aged 35-49 years in good health and CMV-seronegative. J is TRBJ1-2 and V is TRBV30; D call uncertain. Material for sequencing was PBMCs. CDR3 nucleotides: TGTGCCTGGGGCGGGCAGACACCCAACTATGGCTACACCTTC. It is translated as CAWGGQTPNYGYTF.